This TCR beta chain was sequenced for a study of molecular identifiers for immune sequencing clone quantification. Germline CDR1 reads SNHLY; CDR2 reads FYNNEI. The CDR3 extends over 14 amino acids. The V and J ends lost 7 bases and 5 bases, in that order; junction bases with no gene match: 7. From the PCR reads, TCRdb called clonotypes with MiXCR, one entry per CDR3 protein. The sample lists about 630,000 distinct CDR3 sequences; around 25% were seen once. Points on this clonotype: A clone one base away is much larger, so this may be a read error.

The sequenced material came from naive CD8+ T cells from blood, with Jurkat cell RNA spiked in. Subset: FACS-sorted CD8+CD4-CCR7+CD45RA+ naive T cells. The rearrangement joins TRBV2 to TRBJ2-3; 9 positions match TRBD2. This TCR came from a human donor in good health. Some libraries in this study had Jurkat cell RNA spiked in. CDR3 coding DNA: TGTGCCAGCAATGACCCTAGCGGGGTAGATACGCAGTATTTT. Protein product: CASNDPSGVDTQYF.